This is a list of T cell receptor beta chains from one sample in a study of cytomegalovirus exposure and HLA in healthy donors. The repertoire was sequenced with immunoSEQ multiplex PCR; TCRdb's copy has only in-frame clones and lacks some. The sample lists a few hundred thousand clones; more than 55% were seen once. The sequencing input was PBMCs. Receptors were obtained from a female donor in good health and CMV-seronegative. Both conserved end residues are part of each CDR3. The D gene is left open where the match is weak. Some rows mark clone size as missing; the rest say once, few, many or name a class of expanded clone.

D	length	size	V	J	CDR3	DNA
TRBD1	15	-	TRBV28	TRBJ1-4	CASSSSRRGPGWLFF	TGTGCCAGCAGTTCAAGCCGCAGGGGGCCAGGGTGGTTGTTTTTT
-	15	-	TRBV6-6	TRBJ1-5	CASSYSSSSNQPQHF	TGTGCCAGCAGTTACTCTAGCAGTAGCAATCAGCCCCAGCATTTT
TRBD1	15	-	TRBV7-9	TRBJ2-7	CASSSEPGQVNEQYF	TGTGCCAGCAGCTCAGAACCGGGACAGGTCAACGAGCAGTACTTC
TRBD1	15	-	TRBV6-5	TRBJ1-1	CASSISGTGDTEAFF	TGTGCCAGCAGTATCTCCGGGACAGGCGACACTGAAGCTTTCTTT
-	16	few	TRBV6-5	TRBJ2-3	CASSLGPGTGTDTQYF	TGTGCCAGCAGTTTGGGGCCCGGGACTGGCACAGATACGCAGTATTTT
TRBD1	16	-	TRBV11-3	TRBJ2-2	CASSLRQGLNTGELFF	TGTGCCAGCAGCCTTCGACAGGGTCTGAACACCGGGGAGCTGTTTTTT
TRBD1	12	-	TRBV28	TRBJ2-7	CASWGQGHEQYF	TGTGCCAGCTGGGGACAGGGCCACGAGCAGTACTTC
-	12	-	TRBV6-1	TRBJ2-1	CASIGPENEQFF	TGTGCCAGCATAGGTCCGGAGAATGAGCAGTTCTTC
-	14	-	TRBV7-9	TRBJ2-7	CASSPNLRFYEQYF	TGTGCCAGCAGCCCAAACCTGAGATTTTACGAGCAGTACTTC
TRBD1	14	-	TRBV11-2	TRBJ1-4	CASSPGQGNEKLFF	TGTGCCAGCAGCCCGGGACAGGGTAATGAAAAACTGTTTTTT
TRBD1	15	-	TRBV4-1	TRBJ2-1	CASSQRDRGGNEQFF	TGCGCCAGCAGCCAACGGGACAGGGGTGGGAATGAGCAGTTCTTC
-	12	-	TRBV5-1	TRBJ2-5	CASRPGQETQYF	TGCGCCAGCAGGCCCGGCCAAGAGACCCAGTACTTC
TRBD2	16	-	TRBV6-6	TRBJ2-1	CASKGLAGADDNEQFF	TGTGCCAGCAAAGGACTAGCGGGAGCTGATGACAATGAGCAGTTCTTC
TRBD1	17	-	TRBV29-1	TRBJ1-2	CSAFYWGGQGKNYGYTF	TGCAGCGCCTTTTATTGGGGGGGACAGGGGAAGAACTATGGCTACACCTTC
TRBD2	15	-	TRBV28	TRBJ2-7	CATTGLAGNSYEQYF	TGTGCCACTACGGGACTAGCGGGGAACTCCTACGAGCAGTACTTC
TRBD2	17	few	TRBV23-1	TRBJ2-5	CANHPGTSGGAKETQYF	TGCGCCAACCACCCTGGGACTAGCGGAGGCGCTAAAGAGACCCAGTACTTC
-	14	-	TRBV9	TRBJ2-2	CASSVGGNTGELFF	TGTGCCAGCAGCGTAGGGGGCAACACCGGGGAGCTGTTTTTT
-	15	-	TRBV6-5	TRBJ2-7	CASRPGGQITYEQYF	TGTGCCAGCAGACCCGGAGGACAGATTACCTACGAGCAGTACTTC
TRBD1	15	-	TRBV6-5	TRBJ2-1	CASSQQGAPYNEQFF	TGTGCCAGCAGTCAACAGGGGGCCCCCTACAATGAGCAGTTCTTC
TRBD2	18	-	TRBV5-1	TRBJ2-1	CASSLGTSGWSSYNEQFF	TGCGCCAGCAGCCTCGGGACTAGCGGGTGGAGCTCCTACAATGAGCAGTTCTTC
-	12	-	TRBV6-5	TRBJ1-2	CAAQGGDYGYTF	TGTGCCGCCCAGGGAGGTGACTATGGCTACACCTTC
-	13	-	TRBV6-1	TRBJ1-6	CASSSGAGSPLHF	TGTGCCAGCAGTTCAGGGGCGGGTTCACCCCTCCACTTT
-	14	once	TRBV18	TRBJ2-2	CASSSDLNTGELFF	TGTGCCAGCTCATCTGACTTAAACACCGGGGAGCTGTTTTTT
TRBD2	16	-	TRBV4-1	TRBJ2-1	CASSPLGLAGYNEQFF	TGCGCCAGCAGCCCGCTCGGACTAGCGGGTTACAATGAGCAGTTCTTC
-	13	-	TRBV30	TRBJ1-5	CAWSVYSNQPQHF	TGTGCCTGGAGTGTTTATAGCAATCAGCCCCAGCATTTT
TRBD1	15	-	TRBV7-9	TRBJ1-2	CASSFGWGQGHGYTF	TGTGCCAGCAGCTTTGGATGGGGACAGGGCCATGGCTACACCTTC
-	16	-	TRBV15	TRBJ2-6	CATSGRRAPGANVLTF	TGTGCCACCAGCGGCCGGCGGGCGCCTGGGGCCAACGTCCTGACTTTC
TRBD2	14	-	TRBV7-2	TRBJ2-7	CASSLAGLVYEQYF	TGTGCCAGCAGCTTAGCCGGACTAGTCTACGAGCAGTACTTC
-	14	few	TRBV28	TRBJ1-1	CASSRLQVSYKAFF	TGTGCCAGCAGCCGGTTGCAGGTCTCTTACAAAGCTTTCTTT
TRBD1	16	-	TRBV13	TRBJ2-3	CASSLGYWGQTDTQYF	TGTGCCAGCAGCTTAGGATACTGGGGACAGACAGATACGCAGTATTTT
-	14	-	TRBV11-2	TRBJ2-3	CASSLEFYTDTQYF	TGTGCCAGCAGCTTAGAATTCTACACAGATACGCAGTATTTT
-	13	-	TRBV4-1	TRBJ2-5	CASSQDRSKTQYF	TGCGCCAGCAGCCAAGACAGGTCGAAGACCCAGTACTTC
TRBD2	13	-	TRBV6-5	TRBJ2-7	CASTSGRAFEQYF	TGTGCCAGCACGAGCGGGAGGGCCTTCGAGCAGTACTTC
-	10	-	TRBV29-1	TRBJ1-1	CSAKGAEAFF	TGCAGCGCCAAGGGGGCTGAAGCTTTCTTT
TRBD1	15	few	TRBV9	TRBJ2-2	CASSVEGGRGGELFF	TGTGCCAGCAGCGTAGAAGGGGGCCGAGGCGGGGAGCTGTTTTTT
-	13	-	TRBV7-2	TRBJ1-2	CASKARGDYGYTF	TGTGCCAGCAAGGCCCGGGGGGACTATGGCTACACCTTC
-	17	-	TRBV21-1	TRBJ1-1	CASSKALWEQGRTEAFF	TGTGCCAGCAGCAAAGCGCTTTGGGAGCAGGGGAGAACTGAAGCTTTCTTT
TRBD1	16	-	TRBV5-1	TRBJ2-7	CASSPWETGMSYEQYF	TGCGCCAGCAGCCCCTGGGAGACAGGGATGTCCTACGAGCAGTACTTC
-	16	-	TRBV19	TRBJ2-1	CASSLQGAISYNEQFF	TGTGCCAGTAGTCTACAGGGAGCTATAAGCTACAATGAGCAGTTCTTC
TRBD2	15	few	TRBV14	TRBJ2-7	CASSQDLAGVDEQYF	TGTGCCAGCAGCCAAGATCTAGCGGGAGTCGACGAGCAGTACTTC
-	12	-	TRBV19	TRBJ1-2	CASGWGPYGYTF	TGTGCCAGTGGGTGGGGCCCATATGGCTACACCTTC